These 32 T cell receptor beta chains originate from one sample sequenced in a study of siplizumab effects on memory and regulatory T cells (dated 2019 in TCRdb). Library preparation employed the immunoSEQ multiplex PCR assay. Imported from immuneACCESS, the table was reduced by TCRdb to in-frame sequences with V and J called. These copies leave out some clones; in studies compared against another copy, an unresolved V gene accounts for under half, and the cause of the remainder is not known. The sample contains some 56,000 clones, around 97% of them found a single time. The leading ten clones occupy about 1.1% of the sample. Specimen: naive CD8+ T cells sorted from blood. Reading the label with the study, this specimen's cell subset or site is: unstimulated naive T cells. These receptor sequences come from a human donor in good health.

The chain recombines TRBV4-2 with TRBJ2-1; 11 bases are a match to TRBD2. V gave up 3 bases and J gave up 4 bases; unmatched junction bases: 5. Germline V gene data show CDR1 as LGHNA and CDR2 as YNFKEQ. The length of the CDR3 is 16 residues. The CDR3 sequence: CASSQLAGGGYNEQFF. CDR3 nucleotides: TGTGCCAGCAGCCAGTTAGCGGGAGGGGGGTACAATGAGCAGTTCTTC.

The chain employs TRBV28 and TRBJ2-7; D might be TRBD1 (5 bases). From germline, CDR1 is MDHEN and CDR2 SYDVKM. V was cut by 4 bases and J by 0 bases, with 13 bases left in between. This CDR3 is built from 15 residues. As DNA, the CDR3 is TGTGCCAGCAGTTACAGGTACTCGAGCTCCTACGAGCAGTACTTC. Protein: CASSYRYSSSYEQYF. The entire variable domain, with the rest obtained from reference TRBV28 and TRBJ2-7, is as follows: DVKVTQSSRYLVKRTGEKVFLECVQDMDHENMFWYRQDPGLGLRLIYFSYDVKMKEKGDIPEGYSVSREKKERFSLILESASTNQTSMYLCASSYRYSSSYEQYFGPGTRLTVT.

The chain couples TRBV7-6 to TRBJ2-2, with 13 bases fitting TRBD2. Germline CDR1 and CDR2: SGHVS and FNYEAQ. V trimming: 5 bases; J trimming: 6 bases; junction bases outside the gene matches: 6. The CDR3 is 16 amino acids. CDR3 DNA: TGTGCCAGCAGCCGGGGACTAGCGGGGTTCCCCGGGGAGCTGTTTTTT. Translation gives CASSRGLAGFPGELFF.

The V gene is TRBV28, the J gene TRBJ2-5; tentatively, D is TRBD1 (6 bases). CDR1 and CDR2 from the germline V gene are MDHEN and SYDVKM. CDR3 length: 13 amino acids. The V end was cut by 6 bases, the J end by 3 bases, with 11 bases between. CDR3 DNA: TGTGCCAGCAGGCACCAGGGGAAAGAGACCCAGTACTTC. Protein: CASRHQGKETQYF.

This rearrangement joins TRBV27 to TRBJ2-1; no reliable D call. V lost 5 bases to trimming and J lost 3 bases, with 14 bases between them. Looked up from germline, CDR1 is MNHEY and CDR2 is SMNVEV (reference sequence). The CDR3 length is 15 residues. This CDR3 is CASSTRQDRYNEQFF. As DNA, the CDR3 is TGTGCCAGCAGTACCCGGCAAGACCGCTACAATGAGCAGTTCTTC.

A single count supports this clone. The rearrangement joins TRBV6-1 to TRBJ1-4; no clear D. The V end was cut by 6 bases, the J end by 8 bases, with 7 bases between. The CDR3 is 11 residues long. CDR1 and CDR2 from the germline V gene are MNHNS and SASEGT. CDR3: CASRGREKLFF. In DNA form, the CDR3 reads TGTGCCAGCAGGGGGAGGGAAAAACTGTTTTTT.

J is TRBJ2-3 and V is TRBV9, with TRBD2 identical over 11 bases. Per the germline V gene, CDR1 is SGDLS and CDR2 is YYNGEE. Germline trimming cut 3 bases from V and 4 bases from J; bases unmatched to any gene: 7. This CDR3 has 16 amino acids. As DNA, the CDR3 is TGTGCCAGCAGCGCGTTTAGCGGGAGGGTCGCAGATACGCAGTATTTT. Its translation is CASSAFSGRVADTQYF. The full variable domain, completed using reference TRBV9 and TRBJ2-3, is DSGVTQTPKHLITATGQRVTLRCSPRSGDLSVYWYQQSLDQGLQFLIQYYNGEERAKGNILERFSAQQFPDLHSELNLSSLELGDSALYFCASSAFSGRVADTQYFGPGTRLTVL.

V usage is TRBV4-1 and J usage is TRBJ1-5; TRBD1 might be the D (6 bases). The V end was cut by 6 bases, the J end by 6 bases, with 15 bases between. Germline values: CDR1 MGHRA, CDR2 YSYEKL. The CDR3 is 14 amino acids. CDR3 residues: CASSITGRTQPQHF. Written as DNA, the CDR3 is TGCGCCAGCAGTATCACAGGGAGGACTCAGCCCCAGCATTTT.

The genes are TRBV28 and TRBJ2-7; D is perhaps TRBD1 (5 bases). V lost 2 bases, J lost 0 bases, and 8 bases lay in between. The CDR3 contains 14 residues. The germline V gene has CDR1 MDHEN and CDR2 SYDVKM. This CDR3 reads CASSLEGDSYEQYF. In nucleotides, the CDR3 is TGTGCCAGCAGTTTAGAAGGGGACTCCTACGAGCAGTACTTC.

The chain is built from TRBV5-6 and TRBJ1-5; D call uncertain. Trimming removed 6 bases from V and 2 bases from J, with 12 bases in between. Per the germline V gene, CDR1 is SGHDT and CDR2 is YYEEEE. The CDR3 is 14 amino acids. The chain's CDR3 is CASTFLGGNQPQHF. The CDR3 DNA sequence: TGTGCCAGCACTTTTTTGGGTGGCAATCAGCCCCAGCATTTT.

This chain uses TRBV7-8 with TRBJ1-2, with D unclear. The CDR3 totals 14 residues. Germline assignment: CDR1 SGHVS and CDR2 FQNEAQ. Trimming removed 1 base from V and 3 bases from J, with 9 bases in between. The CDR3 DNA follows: TGTGCCAGCAGCTTAGATGGGTGGGACTATGGCTACACCTTC. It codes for CASSLDGWDYGYTF.

The CDR3 is CASKIAGLSDTQYF. The CDR3 region has the DNA TGTGCCAGCAAAATAGCGGGACTGTCAGATACGCAGTATTTT. The chain has TRBV27 and TRBJ2-3; 8 bases map to TRBD2. Per the germline V gene, CDR1 is MNHEY and CDR2 is SMNVEV (reference sequence). V shed 7 bases and J 4 bases; nucleotides not matched to a gene: 7. This CDR3 has 14 amino acids.

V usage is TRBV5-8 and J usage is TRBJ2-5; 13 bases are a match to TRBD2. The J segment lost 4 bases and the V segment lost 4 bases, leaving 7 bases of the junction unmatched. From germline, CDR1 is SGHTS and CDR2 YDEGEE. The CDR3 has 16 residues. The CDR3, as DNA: TGTGCCAGCAGCCCGGGACTAGCGGGAAGGACAGAGACCCAGTACTTC. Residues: CASSPGLAGRTETQYF. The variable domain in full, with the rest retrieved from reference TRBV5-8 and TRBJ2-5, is EAGVTQSPTHLIKTRGQQATLRCSPISGHTSVYWYQQALGLGLQFLLWYDEGEERNRGNFPPRFSGRQFPNYSSELNVNALELEDSALYLCASSPGLAGRTETQYFGPGTRLLVL.

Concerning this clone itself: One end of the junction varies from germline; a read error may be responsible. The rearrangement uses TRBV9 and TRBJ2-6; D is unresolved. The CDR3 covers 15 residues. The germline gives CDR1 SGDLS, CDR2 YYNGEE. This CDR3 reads CTSSVEGAGANVLTF. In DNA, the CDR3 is TGTACCAGCAGCGTAGAAGGCGCTGGGGCCAACGTCCTGACTTTC.

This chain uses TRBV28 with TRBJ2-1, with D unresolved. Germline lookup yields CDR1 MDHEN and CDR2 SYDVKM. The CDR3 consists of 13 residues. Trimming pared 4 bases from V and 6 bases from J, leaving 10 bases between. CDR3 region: CASSSGSPNEQFF. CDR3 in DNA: TGTGCCAGCAGTTCTGGTAGTCCCAATGAGCAGTTCTTC.

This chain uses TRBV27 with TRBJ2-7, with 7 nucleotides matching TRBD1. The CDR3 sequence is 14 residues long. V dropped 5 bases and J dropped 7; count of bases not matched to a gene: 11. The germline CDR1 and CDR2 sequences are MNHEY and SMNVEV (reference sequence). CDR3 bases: TGTGCCAGCAGTCAGACCGGGACAGTCGGGGAGCAGTACTTC. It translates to CASSQTGTVGEQYF.

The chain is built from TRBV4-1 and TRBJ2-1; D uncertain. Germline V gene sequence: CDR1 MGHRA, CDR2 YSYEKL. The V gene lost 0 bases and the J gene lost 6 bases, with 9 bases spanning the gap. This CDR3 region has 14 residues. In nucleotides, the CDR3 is TGCGCCAGCAGCCAAGAGGACCGACCCAATGAGCAGTTCTTC. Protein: CASSQEDRPNEQFF.

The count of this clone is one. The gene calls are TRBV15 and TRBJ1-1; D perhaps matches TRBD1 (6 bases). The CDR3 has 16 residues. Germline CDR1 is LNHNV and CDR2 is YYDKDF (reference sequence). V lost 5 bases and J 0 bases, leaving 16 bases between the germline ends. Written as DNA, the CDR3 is TGTGCCACCAGCGGAGGCCGGGGGCACATGAACACTGAAGCTTTCTTT. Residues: CATSGGRGHMNTEAFF. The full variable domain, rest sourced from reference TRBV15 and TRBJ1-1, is DAMVIQNPRYQVTQFGKPVTLSCSQTLNHNVMYWYQQKSSQAPKLLFHYYDKDFNNEADTPDNFQSRRPNTSFCFLDIRSPGLGDTAMYLCATSGGRGHMNTEAFFGQGTRLTVV.

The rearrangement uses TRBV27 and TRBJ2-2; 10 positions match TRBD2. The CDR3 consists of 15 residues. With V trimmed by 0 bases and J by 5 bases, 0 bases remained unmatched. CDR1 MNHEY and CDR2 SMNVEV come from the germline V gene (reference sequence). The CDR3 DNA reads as TGTGCCAGCAGTTTATCACTAGCGGGAACCGGGGAGCTGTTTTTT. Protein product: CASSLSLAGTGELFF.

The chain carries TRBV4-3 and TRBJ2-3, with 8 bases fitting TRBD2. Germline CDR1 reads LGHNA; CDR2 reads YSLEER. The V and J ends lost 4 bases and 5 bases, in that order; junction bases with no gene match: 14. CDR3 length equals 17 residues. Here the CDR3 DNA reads TGCGCCAGCAGCCCCCGAGGCGGCGGGAGGCCCGGAGATACGCAGTATTTT. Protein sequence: CASSPRGGGRPGDTQYF.

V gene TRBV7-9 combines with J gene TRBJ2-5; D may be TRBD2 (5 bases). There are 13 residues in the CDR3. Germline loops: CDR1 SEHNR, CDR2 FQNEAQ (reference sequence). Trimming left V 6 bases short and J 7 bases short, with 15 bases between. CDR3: CASRGGNRGTQYF. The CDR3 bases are TGTGCCAGCAGGGGCGGTAACCGGGGGACCCAGTACTTC. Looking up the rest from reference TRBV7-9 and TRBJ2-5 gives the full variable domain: DTGVSQNPRHKITKRGQNVTFRCDPISEHNRLYWYRQTLGQGPEFLTYFQNEAQLEKSRLLSDRFSAERPKGSFSTLEIQRTEQGDSAMYLCASRGGNRGTQYFGPGTRLLVL.

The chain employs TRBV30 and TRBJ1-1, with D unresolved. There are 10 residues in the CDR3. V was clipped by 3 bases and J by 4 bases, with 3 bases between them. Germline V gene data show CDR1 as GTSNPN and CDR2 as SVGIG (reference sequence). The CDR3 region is CAWRGTEAFF. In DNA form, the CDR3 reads TGTGCCTGGAGGGGCACTGAAGCTTTCTTT.

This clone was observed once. CDR3 sequence reads: CASSQVTGGTSYEQYF. CDR3 bases: TGCGCCAGCAGCCAAGTTACCGGGGGTACGTCCTACGAGCAGTACTTC. This chain connects TRBV4-1 to TRBJ2-7, with D perhaps TRBD2 (6 bases). This CDR3 spans 16 amino acids. CDR1 is MGHRA and CDR2 is YSYEKL in the germline V gene. Trimming removed 1 base at V and 1 base at J, with 14 bases between.

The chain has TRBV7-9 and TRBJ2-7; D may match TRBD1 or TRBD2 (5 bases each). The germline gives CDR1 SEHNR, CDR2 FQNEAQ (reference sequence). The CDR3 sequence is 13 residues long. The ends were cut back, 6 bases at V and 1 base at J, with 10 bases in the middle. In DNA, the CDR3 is TGTGCCAGCAGTTGGGACCGTTCCTACGAGCAGTACTTC. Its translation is CASSWDRSYEQYF.

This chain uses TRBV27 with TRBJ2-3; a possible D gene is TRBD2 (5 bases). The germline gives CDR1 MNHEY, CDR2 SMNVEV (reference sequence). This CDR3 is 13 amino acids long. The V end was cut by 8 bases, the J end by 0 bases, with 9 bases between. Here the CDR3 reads CASRADSTDTQYF. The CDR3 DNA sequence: TGTGCCAGCCGAGCGGACAGCACAGATACGCAGTATTTT.

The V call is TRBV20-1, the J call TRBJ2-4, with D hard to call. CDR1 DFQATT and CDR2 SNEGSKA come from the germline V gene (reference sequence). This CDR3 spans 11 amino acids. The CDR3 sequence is CSALPENIQYF. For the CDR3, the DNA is TGCAGCGCCCTCCCAGAAAACATTCAGTACTTC.

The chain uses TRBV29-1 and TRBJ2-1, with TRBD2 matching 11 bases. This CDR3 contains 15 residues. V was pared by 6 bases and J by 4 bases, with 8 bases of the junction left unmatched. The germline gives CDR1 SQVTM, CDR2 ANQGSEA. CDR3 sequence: CSVAVTSGSYNEQFF. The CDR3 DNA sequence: TGCAGCGTGGCAGTAACTAGCGGGAGTTACAATGAGCAGTTCTTC.

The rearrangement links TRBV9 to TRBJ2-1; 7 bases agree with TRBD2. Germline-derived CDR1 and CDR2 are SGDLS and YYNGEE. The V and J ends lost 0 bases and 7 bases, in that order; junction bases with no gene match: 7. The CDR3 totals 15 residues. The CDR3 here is CASSVGAGATNEQFF. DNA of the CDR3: TGTGCCAGCAGCGTAGGGGCGGGAGCGACGAATGAGCAGTTCTTC. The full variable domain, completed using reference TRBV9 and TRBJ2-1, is DSGVTQTPKHLITATGQRVTLRCSPRSGDLSVYWYQQSLDQGLQFLIQYYNGEERAKGNILERFSAQQFPDLHSELNLSSLELGDSALYFCASSVGAGATNEQFFGPGTRLTVL.

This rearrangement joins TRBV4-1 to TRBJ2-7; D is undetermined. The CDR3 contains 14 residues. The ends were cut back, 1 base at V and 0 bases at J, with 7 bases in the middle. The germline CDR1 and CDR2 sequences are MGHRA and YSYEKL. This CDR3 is CASSQASFSYEQYF. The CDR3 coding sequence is TGCGCCAGCAGCCAAGCCAGTTTCTCCTACGAGCAGTACTTC.

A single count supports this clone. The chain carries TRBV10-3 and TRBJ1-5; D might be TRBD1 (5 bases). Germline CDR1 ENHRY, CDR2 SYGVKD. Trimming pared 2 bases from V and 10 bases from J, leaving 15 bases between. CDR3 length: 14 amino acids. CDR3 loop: CAISEAGISSPQHF. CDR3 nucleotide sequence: TGTGCCATCAGTGAGGCAGGGATTTCATCCCCCCAGCATTTT.

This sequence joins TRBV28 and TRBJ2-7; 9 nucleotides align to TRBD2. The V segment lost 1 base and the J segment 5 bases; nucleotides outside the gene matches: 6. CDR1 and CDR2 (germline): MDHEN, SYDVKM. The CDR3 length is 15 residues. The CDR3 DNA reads TGTGCCAGCAGTTTATCATTTAGCGGGAGCGACGAGCAGTACTTC. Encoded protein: CASSLSFSGSDEQYF.

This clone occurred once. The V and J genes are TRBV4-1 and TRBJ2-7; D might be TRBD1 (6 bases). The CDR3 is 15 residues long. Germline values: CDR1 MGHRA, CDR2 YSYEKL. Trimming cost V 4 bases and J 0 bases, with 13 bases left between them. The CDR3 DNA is TGCGCCAGCAGCCTCGCGACAGGAAGCTCCTACGAGCAGTACTTC. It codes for CASSLATGSSYEQYF.